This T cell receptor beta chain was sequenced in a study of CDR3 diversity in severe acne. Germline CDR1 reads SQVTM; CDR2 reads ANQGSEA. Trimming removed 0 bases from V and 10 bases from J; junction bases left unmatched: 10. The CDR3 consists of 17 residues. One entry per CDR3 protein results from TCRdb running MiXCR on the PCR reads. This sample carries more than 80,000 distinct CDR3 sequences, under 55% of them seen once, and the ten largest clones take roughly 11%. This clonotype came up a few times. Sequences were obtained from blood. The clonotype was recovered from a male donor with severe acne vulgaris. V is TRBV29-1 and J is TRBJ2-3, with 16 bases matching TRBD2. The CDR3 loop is CSVEEAGGLAGGPSQYF. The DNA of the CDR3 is TGCAGCGTTGAAGAAGCGGGGGGACTAGCGGGAGGGCCGTCGCAGTATTTT.